This section outlines one T cell receptor (beta chain) sequence together with its context. This record belongs to a study of blood T cell repertoires in COVID-19. This table comes from immunoSEQ multiplex PCR, and its TCRdb copy is limited to in-frame clones, with some not included. This sample has about 43,000 clones, with over 75% found just once. Between the trimmed V and J ends, which lost 1 base and 1 base, there was a span of 9 bases. The CDR3 has 14 residues. Germline CDR1 is GTSNPN and CDR2 is SVGIG (reference sequence). The chain recombines TRBV30 with TRBJ2-3; D is ambiguous. What was sequenced was peripheral blood. This receptor was identified in a woman aged 60 to 75 with acute or convalescent COVID-19. The CDR3 loop reads CAWSASVRTDTQYF. The CDR3 DNA follows: TGTGCCTGGAGTGCCAGCGTGCGCACAGATACGCAGTATTTT.